Sequencing of this T cell receptor beta chain was carried out in a study of OX40 agonist ivuxolimab in advanced cancers. Trimming removed 2 bases from V and 1 base from J, with 7 bases in between. There are 14 residues in the CDR3. Germline CDR1 reads MNHEY; CDR2 reads SVGAGI. Sequencing used immunoSEQ multiplex PCR; TCRdb keeps in-frame clones, though not all of them. This table has tens of thousands of clones, 75% to 90% appearing once. The sample was CD4+ or CD8+ T cells sorted from blood, taken in a trial of the OX40 agonist ivuxolimab. The clonotype comes from an adult with an advanced solid tumor such as melanoma, head and neck, liver or kidney cancer. The chain carries TRBV6-5 and TRBJ2-3, with D unresolved. Here the CDR3 DNA reads TGTGCCAGCAGTTACGGGCAGGGCACAGATACGCAGTATTTT. It yields the protein CASSYGQGTDTQYF.